The 30 T cell receptor beta chains below were found in one sample sequenced in a study of cytomegalovirus exposure and HLA in healthy donors. This table comes from immunoSEQ multiplex PCR, and its TCRdb copy is limited to in-frame clones, with some not included. Of fewer than 150,000 clones in the sample, about 82% were seen once. Sequenced material: PBMCs. The receptors come from a man aged 18 to 30 in good health and CMV-seronegative.

The chain uses TRBV27 and TRBJ2-2; 9 bases fit TRBD1. The CDR3 extends over 14 amino acids. V dropped 7 bases and J dropped 12; count of bases not matched to a gene: 12. CDR1 MNHEY and CDR2 SMNVEV come from the germline V gene (reference sequence). The CDR3 protein is CASTRGDRDEKLFF. The CDR3, as DNA: TGTGCCAGCACGAGGGGGGACAGGGATGAGAAGCTGTTTTTT.

This chain links TRBV27 with TRBJ2-7, with 10 bases aligning to TRBD1. J gave up 4 bases and V 5 bases, and 11 bases lay outside the gene matches. Per the germline V gene, CDR1 is MNHEY and CDR2 is SMNVEV (reference sequence). The length of the CDR3 is 16 residues. The chain's CDR3 is CASSTWTGGILYEQYF. Written as DNA, the CDR3 is TGTGCCAGCAGTACGTGGACAGGGGGGATTTTATACGAGCAGTACTTC.

The chain couples TRBV5-4 to TRBJ2-7; TRBD1 aligns across 7 bases. This CDR3 spans 13 amino acids. Per germline, CDR1 SGHNT and CDR2 YYREEE (reference sequence). Trimming removed 2 bases from V and 2 bases from J; junction bases left unmatched: 1. Here the CDR3 DNA reads TGTGCCAGCAGCTTCACAGGGGCCTACGAGCAGTACTTC. It yields the protein CASSFTGAYEQYF.

Only one count was recorded for this clone. The chain carries TRBV7-8 and TRBJ2-5, with a possible D match to TRBD1 (6 bases). CDR1 SGHVS and CDR2 FQNEAQ come from the germline V gene. Trimming took off 5 bases at V and 5 bases at J, with 18 bases between the two ends. The CDR3 is 15 residues long. DNA for the CDR3: TGTGCCAGCAGCCGTGACAGGATGAGGATGGAGACCCAGTACTTC. It specifies CASSRDRMRMETQYF.

This sequence joins TRBV2 and TRBJ2-3, with a possible D match to TRBD2 (6 bases). Per germline, CDR1 SNHLY and CDR2 FYNNEI. This CDR3 has 14 residues. With 4 bases removed from V and 3 bases from J, the gap between germline ends came to 11 bases. CDR3 coding DNA: TGTGCCAGCAGTGGAGTTGGGAGGACAGATACGCAGTATTTT. Residues: CASSGVGRTDTQYF. Supplemented by reference TRBV2 and TRBJ2-3, the full variable domain reads EPEVTQTPSHQVTQMGQEVILRCVPISNHLYFYWYRQILGQKVEFLVSFYNNEISEKSEIFDDQFSVERPDGSNFTLKIRSTKLEDSAMYFCASSGVGRTDTQYFGPGTRLTVL.

The rearrangement uses TRBV5-1 and TRBJ1-4, with TRBD1 matching over 7 bases. Germline values: CDR1 SGHRS, CDR2 YFSETQ. V lost 4 bases to trimming and J lost 5 bases; unmatched junction nucleotides: 5. The length of the CDR3 is 14 residues. The chain's CDR3 is CASSRGGGNEKLFF. CDR3 nucleotide sequence: TGCGCCAGCAGCCGAGGGGGCGGGAATGAAAAACTGTTTTTT.

The count of this clone is one. A read error may account for a junction end that differs from germline. CDR3 amino acids: CASSAGQGQETQYF. The CDR3 nucleotides are TGTGCTAGCAGCGCCGGACAGGGTCAAGAGACCCAGTACTTC. V and J are TRBV7-7 and TRBJ2-5; 8 nucleotides line up with TRBD1. The CDR3 has 14 residues. Germline-derived CDR1 and CDR2 are SSHAT and FNYEAQ (reference sequence).

The chain couples TRBV5-4 to TRBJ2-2; D is perhaps TRBD2 (7 bases). This CDR3 has 16 residues. Deletions cut 0 bases from V and 5 bases from J, with 14 bases between. Germline V gene sequence: CDR1 SGHNT, CDR2 YYREEE (reference sequence). The CDR3 DNA is TGTGCCAGCAGCTTGGAGAGAGGGAGGGGGACCGGGGAGCTGTTTTTT. The encoded protein is CASSLERGRGTGELFF.

The chain has TRBV4-1 and TRBJ1-1; TRBD1 might be the D (5 bases). Per the germline V gene, CDR1 is MGHRA and CDR2 is YSYEKL. The CDR3 sequence is 16 residues long. V was pared by 1 base and J by 4 bases, with 16 bases between. The CDR3 bases are TGCGCCAGCAGCCAAGTTACTGGACACCGAACCACTGAAGCTTTCTTT. Translation: CASSQVTGHRTTEAFF.

The genes are TRBV19 and TRBJ1-2; 7 nucleotides align to TRBD1. Germline V lookup: CDR1 LNHDA, CDR2 SQIVND (reference sequence). The junction had 6 bases not matched to a gene; V was cut back by 4 bases and J by 4 bases. The CDR3 runs 14 residues. The CDR3 bases are TGTGCCAGTAGTAGACAGGGTCTTGGCTATGGCTACACCTTC. It encodes CASSRQGLGYGYTF.

This chain joins TRBV7-6 and TRBJ2-3; TRBD1 matches at 8 bases. Per the germline V gene, CDR1 is SGHVS and CDR2 is FNYEAQ. V was clipped by 1 base and J by 4 bases; unmatched bases: 7. This CDR3 comprises 16 residues. DNA for the CDR3: TGTGCCAGCAGCTTAGGGGCAGGGGGCGCCTCAGATACGCAGTATTTT. It yields the protein CASSLGAGGASDTQYF.

The V call is TRBV21-1, the J call TRBJ1-2; the tabulated D call, TRBD1, remains unverified against the DNA. TRBV21-1 corresponds to a pseudogene. This CDR3 region has 15 residues. The CDR3 coding sequence is TGTGCCAGCAGCAGACAGGGGGTTAGGGGCTATGGCTACACCTTC. It codes for CASSRQGVRGYGYTF.

The chain links TRBV7-9 to TRBJ2-3; 10 nucleotides match TRBD2. With V trimmed by 3 bases and J by 1 base, 1 base remained unmatched. This CDR3 region has 15 residues. Germline CDR1 and CDR2: SEHNR and FQNEAQ (reference sequence). CDR3 sequence reads: CASSFTSGGTDTQYF. Here the CDR3 DNA reads TGTGCCAGCAGCTTTACTAGCGGGGGCACAGATACGCAGTATTTT.

The CDR3 loop is CASSFAGVSDTQYF. The CDR3 nucleotides read TGTGCCAGCAGCTTCGCAGGGGTCTCAGATACGCAGTATTTT. This chain connects TRBV7-9 to TRBJ2-3; D possibly corresponds to TRBD1 (6 bases). Germline loops: CDR1 SEHNR, CDR2 FQNEAQ (reference sequence). Trimming left V 3 bases short and J 4 bases short, with 11 bases between. The CDR3 covers 14 residues.

This sequence joins TRBV6-1 and TRBJ1-5; D is perhaps TRBD1 (6 bases). The CDR3 is made up of 15 amino acids. Trimming shortened V by 8 bases and J by 0 bases, and 14 bases separated the two germline ends. Germline V gene sequence: CDR1 MNHNS, CDR2 SASEGT. The CDR3: CASADRSPSNQPQHF. Written as DNA, the CDR3 is TGTGCCAGCGCCGACAGGTCCCCTAGCAATCAGCCCCAGCATTTT.

This rearrangement joins TRBV18 to TRBJ2-7, with 10 positions matching TRBD2. CDR1 is KGHSH, CDR2 LQKENI, per germline. J lost 6 bases, V lost 6 bases, and 14 bases had no gene match. This CDR3 comprises 16 residues. The CDR3 coding sequence is TGTGCCAGCTCCCTTGGGCTAGCGGGAGCGGGATCCGAGCAGTACTTC. Its translation: CASSLGLAGAGSEQYF.

The rearrangement joins TRBV11-2 to TRBJ1-2; the D is unclear. Germline V gene data show CDR1 as SGHAT and CDR2 as FQNNGV. This CDR3 is 13 amino acids long. V lost 1 base to trimming and J lost 8 bases, with 11 bases between them. For the CDR3, the DNA is TGTGCCAGCAGCTTAGTTCTGGAGGGAGGCTACACCTTC. It codes for CASSLVLEGGYTF.

This chain uses TRBV6-5 with TRBJ2-2; 8 bases line up with TRBD2. Losses at the gene ends were 5 bases for V and 6 bases for J; bases not matched to a gene: 2. Germline V gives CDR1 MNHEY, CDR2 SVGAGI. The CDR3 is made up of 13 amino acids. CDR3 protein: CASSRTSSGELFF. For the CDR3, the DNA is TGTGCCAGCAGTAGGACTAGCTCCGGGGAGCTGTTTTTT.

This chain uses TRBV7-2 with TRBJ1-5; D may be TRBD1 (6 bases). The CDR3 totals 15 residues. V shed 6 bases and J shed 6 bases, with 18 bases lying between them. Germline CDR1 SGHTA, CDR2 FQGNSA. CDR3 protein: CASSSGVTGFQPQHF. The CDR3 DNA is TGTGCCAGCAGTTCCGGGGTTACAGGGTTTCAGCCCCAGCATTTT.

The rearrangement joins TRBV12-5 to TRBJ1-5; possible D gene TRBD1, 6 bases. V was clipped by 6 bases and J by 2 bases, with 8 bases between them. Germline V gives CDR1 LGHNT, CDR2 FRNRAP. The CDR3 runs 13 residues. The DNA for the CDR3 is TGTGCTAGTGGCAGGGGCGGCAATCAGCCCCAGCATTTT. Its translation is CASGRGGNQPQHF.

The chain links TRBV18 to TRBJ2-7, with 7 bases aligning to TRBD1. The V segment lost 2 bases and the J segment 3 bases; nucleotides outside the gene matches: 7. The germline V gene has CDR1 KGHSH and CDR2 LQKENI. There are 15 residues in the CDR3. The CDR3: CASSPENRGSYEQYF. CDR3 nucleotide sequence: TGTGCCAGCTCACCAGAGAACAGGGGCAGCTACGAGCAGTACTTC.

A remark on this clone: Other DNA sequences within the sample encode an identical CDR3. The chain uses TRBV6-1 and TRBJ1-5, with 7 nucleotides matching TRBD1. This CDR3 comprises 15 residues. From germline, CDR1 is MNHNS and CDR2 SASEGT. V was pared by 2 bases and J by 1 base, with 2 bases of the junction left unmatched. The CDR3 DNA is TGTGCCAGCAGTGAAAGGGGGCGGAGCAATCAGCCCCAGCATTTT. It encodes CASSERGRSNQPQHF.

This clone was counted only a few times. The chain carries TRBV5-6 and TRBJ1-1, with D perhaps matching TRBD1 (5 bases). The CDR3 length is 17 residues. Per the germline V gene, CDR1 is SGHDT and CDR2 is YYEEEE. The V end lost 4 bases, the J end lost 0 bases, and 19 bases lay between the germline ends. The CDR3 region is CASSRVSGRLMNTEAFF. CDR3 bases: TGTGCCAGCAGCCGAGTGTCAGGGCGACTCATGAACACTGAAGCTTTCTTT.

The chain is built from TRBV7-6 and TRBJ2-3; 7 nucleotides match TRBD2. This CDR3 comprises 15 residues. Germline CDR1 reads SGHVS; CDR2 reads FNYEAQ. Trimming cost V 3 bases and J 3 bases; bases outside gene matches: 6. In DNA, the CDR3 is TGTGCCAGCAGCTTGACGGGACTAATAACAGATACGCAGTATTTT. Translated, it gives CASSLTGLITDTQYF.

The chain recombines TRBV30 with TRBJ2-3; no definite D call. The CDR3 length is 14 residues. With 1 base removed from V and 0 bases from J, the gap between germline ends came to 8 bases. CDR1 and CDR2 from the germline V gene are GTSNPN and SVGIG (reference sequence). The CDR3: CAWSAYSSTDTQYF. The CDR3 region has the DNA TGTGCCTGGAGTGCGTACTCTAGCACAGATACGCAGTATTTT.

This sequence joins TRBV7-2 and TRBJ2-3; D possibly corresponds to TRBD2 (5 bases). Trimming shortened V by 3 bases and J by 10 bases, and 14 bases separated the two germline ends. Germline CDR1 reads SGHTA; CDR2 reads FQGNSA. CDR3 length: 13 amino acids. The DNA for the CDR3 is TGTGCCAGCAGCTTCGATAGGCGGGTATCGCAGTATTTT. Translating gives CASSFDRRVSQYF.

This clone was observed a few times. The chain links TRBV27 to TRBJ2-5, with TRBD1 matching over 7 bases. The CDR3 is made up of 17 amino acids. CDR1 and CDR2 (germline): MNHEY, SMNVEV (reference sequence). V shed 2 bases and J 4 bases; nucleotides not matched to a gene: 13. CDR3 bases: TGTGCCAGCAGTTTAAGACCCCCACAGGGGCGGATAGAGACCCAGTACTTC. Its translation is CASSLRPPQGRIETQYF.

The V gene is TRBV2, the J gene TRBJ2-1, with a tentative D call TRBD2 (5 bases). The CDR3 is 14 amino acids. Trimming stripped 5 bases from V and 7 bases from J, with 15 bases between. The germline V gene encodes CDR1 SNHLY and CDR2 FYNNEI. CDR3 sequence reads: CASSRDLTGNEQFF. In DNA form, the CDR3 reads TGTGCCAGCAGTCGAGATCTAACGGGAAATGAGCAGTTCTTC.

CDR3 nucleotide sequence: TGTGCCAGCAGTGGGCCATGGGCAGGGAACAATGAGCAGTTCTTC. Translation gives CASSGPWAGNNEQFF. This chain uses TRBV25-1 with TRBJ2-1; a possible D gene is TRBD1 (5 bases). With 4 bases removed from V and 5 bases from J, the gap between germline ends came to 15 bases. The CDR3 totals 15 residues. Germline V gives CDR1 MGHDK, CDR2 SYGVNS. The variable domain in full, completed from reference TRBV25-1 and TRBJ2-1, reads EADIYQTPRYLVIGTGKKITLECSQTMGHDKMYWYQQDPGMELHLIHYSYGVNSTEKGDLSSESTVSRIRTEHFPLTLESARPSHTSQYLCASSGPWAGNNEQFFGPGTRLTVL.

V and J are TRBV7-2 and TRBJ2-1, with 8 nucleotides matching TRBD2. The CDR3 loop spans 13 amino acids. Germline trimming cut 5 bases from V and 15 bases from J; bases unmatched to any gene: 12. Per the germline V gene, CDR1 is SGHTA and CDR2 is FQGNSA. The CDR3 bases are TGTGCCAGCAGCCAAATGGTAGGACTAGCTGCGTTCTTC. Translation gives CASSQMVGLAAFF.